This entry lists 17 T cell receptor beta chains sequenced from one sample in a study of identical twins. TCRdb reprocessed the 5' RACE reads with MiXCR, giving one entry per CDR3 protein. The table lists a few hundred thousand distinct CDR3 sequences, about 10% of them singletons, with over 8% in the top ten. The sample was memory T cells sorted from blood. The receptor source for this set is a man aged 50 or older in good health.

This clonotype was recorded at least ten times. CDR3 DNA: TGCAGTGCTCAACCTCGGAAGGGACAGCAAGCCAAAAACATTCAGTACTTC. Translating it yields CSAQPRKGQQAKNIQYF. The rearrangement uses TRBV20-1 and TRBJ2-4; TRBD1 aligns across 7 bases. Looked up from germline, CDR1 is DFQATT and CDR2 is SNEGSKA (reference sequence). CDR3 length: 17 residues. V was pared by 5 bases and J by 0 bases, with 13 bases of the junction left unmatched.

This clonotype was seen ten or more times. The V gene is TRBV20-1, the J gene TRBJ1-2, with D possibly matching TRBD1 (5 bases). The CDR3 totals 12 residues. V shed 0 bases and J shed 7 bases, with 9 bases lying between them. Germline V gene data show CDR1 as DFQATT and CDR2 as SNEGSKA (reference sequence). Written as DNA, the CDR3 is TGCAGTGCTAGAGATCAAGGGACTGGCTACACCTTC. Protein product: CSARDQGTGYTF.

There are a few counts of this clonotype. The CDR3 nucleotides are TGTGCCAGCAGTCCTAATGCGGGGGGGGCTTTCTTT. This translates into CASSPNAGGAFF. The chain is built from TRBV28 and TRBJ1-1; TRBD1 is a possible D gene (5 bases). CDR3 length: 12 residues. CDR1 and CDR2 from the germline V gene are MDHEN and SYDVKM. The V gene lost 5 bases and the J gene lost 11 bases, with 15 bases spanning the gap.

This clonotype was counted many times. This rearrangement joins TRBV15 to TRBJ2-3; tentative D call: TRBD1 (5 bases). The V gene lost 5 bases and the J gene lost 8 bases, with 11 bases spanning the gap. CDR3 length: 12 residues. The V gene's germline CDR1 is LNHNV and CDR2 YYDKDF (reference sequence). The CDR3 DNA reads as TGTGCCACCAGCGGACATCTCCCTACGCAGTATTTT. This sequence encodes CATSGHLPTQYF.

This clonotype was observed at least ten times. The CDR3 DNA follows: TGTGCCAGCAGCCTCTACAGGGAGTCCTACGAGCAGTACTTC. Protein product: CASSLYRESYEQYF. The chain joins TRBV14 to TRBJ2-7; D may be TRBD1 (6 bases). The CDR3 loop spans 14 amino acids. Germline V CDR1 and CDR2: SGHDN, FVKESK. V shed 4 bases and J shed 1 base, with 11 bases lying between them.

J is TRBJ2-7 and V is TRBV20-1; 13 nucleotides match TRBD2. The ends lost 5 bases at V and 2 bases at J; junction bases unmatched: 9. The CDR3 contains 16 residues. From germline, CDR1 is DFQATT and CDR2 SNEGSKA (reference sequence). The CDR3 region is CSALGLAGATAYEQYF. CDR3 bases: TGCAGTGCTCTCGGACTAGCGGGAGCAACTGCCTACGAGCAGTACTTC.

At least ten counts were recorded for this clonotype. The CDR3 loop reads CASSLGSRTGRGANVLTF. The CDR3 DNA reads TGTGCCAGCAGCTTAGGCTCGAGGACAGGGCGAGGGGCCAACGTCCTGACTTTC. The chain couples TRBV7-8 to TRBJ2-6; 8 bases are a match to TRBD1. The CDR3 sequence is 18 residues long. Per the germline V gene, CDR1 is SGHVS and CDR2 is FQNEAQ. The J segment lost 4 bases and the V segment lost 1 base, leaving 9 bases of the junction unmatched.

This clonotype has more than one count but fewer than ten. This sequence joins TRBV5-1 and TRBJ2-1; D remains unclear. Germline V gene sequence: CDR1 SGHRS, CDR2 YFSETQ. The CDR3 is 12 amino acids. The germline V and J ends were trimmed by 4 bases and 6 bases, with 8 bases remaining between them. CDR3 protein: CASSGKSNEQFF. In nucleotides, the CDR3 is TGCGCCAGCAGCGGAAAATCCAATGAGCAGTTCTTC. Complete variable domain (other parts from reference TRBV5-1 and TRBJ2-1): KAGVTQTPRYLIKTRGQQVTLSCSPISGHRSVSWYQQTPGQGLQFLFEYFSETQRNKGNFPGRFSGRQFSNSRSEMNVSTLELGDSALYLCASSGKSNEQFFGPGTRLTVL.

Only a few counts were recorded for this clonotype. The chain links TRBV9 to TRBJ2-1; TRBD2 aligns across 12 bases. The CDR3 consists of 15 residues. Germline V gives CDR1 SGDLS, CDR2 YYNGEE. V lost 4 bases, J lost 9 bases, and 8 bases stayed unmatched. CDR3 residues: CASSQTSGSMFEQFF. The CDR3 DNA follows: TGTGCCAGCAGCCAGACTAGCGGGAGCATGTTTGAGCAGTTCTTC.

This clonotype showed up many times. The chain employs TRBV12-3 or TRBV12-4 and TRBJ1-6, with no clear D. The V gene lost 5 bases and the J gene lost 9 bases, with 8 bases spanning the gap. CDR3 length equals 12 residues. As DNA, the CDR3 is TGTGCCAGCAGTGGGATTGGTTCACCCCTCCACTTT. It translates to CASSGIGSPLHF.

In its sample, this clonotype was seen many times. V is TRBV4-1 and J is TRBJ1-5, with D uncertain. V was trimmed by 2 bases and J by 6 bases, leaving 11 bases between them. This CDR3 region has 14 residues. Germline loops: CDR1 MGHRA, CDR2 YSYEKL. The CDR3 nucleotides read TGCGCCAGCAGCCAAAACTCAAGGGTTCAGCCCCAGCATTTT. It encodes CASSQNSRVQPQHF.

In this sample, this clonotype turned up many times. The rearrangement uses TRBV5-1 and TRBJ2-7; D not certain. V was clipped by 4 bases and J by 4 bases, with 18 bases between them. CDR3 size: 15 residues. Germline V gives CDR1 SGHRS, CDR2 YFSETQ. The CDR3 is CASSPTSGEMYEQYF. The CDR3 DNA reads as TGCGCCAGCAGCCCGACATCCGGAGAGATGTACGAGCAGTACTTC. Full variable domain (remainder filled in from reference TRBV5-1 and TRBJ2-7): KAGVTQTPRYLIKTRGQQVTLSCSPISGHRSVSWYQQTPGQGLQFLFEYFSETQRNKGNFPGRFSGRQFSNSRSEMNVSTLELGDSALYLCASSPTSGEMYEQYFGPGTRLTVT.

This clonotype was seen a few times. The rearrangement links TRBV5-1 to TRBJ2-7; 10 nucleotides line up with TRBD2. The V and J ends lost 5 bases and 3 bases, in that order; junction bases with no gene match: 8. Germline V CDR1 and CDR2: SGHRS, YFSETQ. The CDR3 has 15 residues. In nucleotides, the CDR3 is TGCGCCAGCAGGCTAGCGGGAGAGGGGATCTACGAGCAGTACTTC. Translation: CASRLAGEGIYEQYF.

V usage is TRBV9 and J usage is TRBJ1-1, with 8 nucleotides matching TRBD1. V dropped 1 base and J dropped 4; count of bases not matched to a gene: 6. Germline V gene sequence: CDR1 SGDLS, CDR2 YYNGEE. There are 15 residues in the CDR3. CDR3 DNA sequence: TGTGCCAGCAGCGTAAAAACAGGGGGTATCACTGAAGCTTTCTTT. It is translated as CASSVKTGGITEAFF.

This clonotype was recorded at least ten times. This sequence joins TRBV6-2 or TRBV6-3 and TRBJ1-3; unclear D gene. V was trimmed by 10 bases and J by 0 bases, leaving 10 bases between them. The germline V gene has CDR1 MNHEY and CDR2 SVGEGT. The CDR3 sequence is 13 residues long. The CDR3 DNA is TGTGCCACCTCAGCGAGCTCTGGAAACACCATATATTTT. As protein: CATSASSGNTIYF.

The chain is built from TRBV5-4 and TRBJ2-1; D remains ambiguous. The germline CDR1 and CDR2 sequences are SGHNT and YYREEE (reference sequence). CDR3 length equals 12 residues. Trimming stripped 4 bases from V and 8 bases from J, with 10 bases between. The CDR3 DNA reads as TGTGCCAGCAGCACGTCGTCGGATGAGCAGTTCTTC. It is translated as CASSTSSDEQFF.

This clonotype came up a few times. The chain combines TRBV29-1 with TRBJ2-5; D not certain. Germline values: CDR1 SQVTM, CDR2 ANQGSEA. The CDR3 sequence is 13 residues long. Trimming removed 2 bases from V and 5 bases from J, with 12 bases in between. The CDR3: CSVENYSRETQYF. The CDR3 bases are TGCAGCGTTGAAAATTACTCCCGCGAGACCCAGTACTTC.